Below, 5 T cell receptor beta chains from the same sample are listed, as sequenced in a study of T cell repertoires in cytomegalovirus infection. One entry per CDR3 protein, called by TCRdb with MiXCR from the reads. Of around 550,000 distinct CDR3 sequences in the sample, roughly 29% were seen once. Sequencing input: PBMCs. The receptors were sampled from a human donor in good health (CMV status not recorded). Some clones in this sample may be carry-over from other donors' samples.

This chain joins TRBV7-9 and TRBJ2-3; 8 bases match TRBD2. After removal of 4 bases from V and 4 bases from J, the junction contained 7 bases not matched to a gene. This CDR3 has 15 amino acids. CDR1 and CDR2 from the germline V gene are SEHNR and FQNEAQ (reference sequence). This chain's CDR3 is CASSSGTSSPDTQYF. The CDR3 coding sequence is TGTGCCAGCAGCTCCGGGACTAGTAGCCCAGATACGCAGTATTTT.

A few counts support this clonotype. V and J are TRBV7-9 and TRBJ2-6; D uncertain. Germline loops: CDR1 SEHNR, CDR2 FQNEAQ (reference sequence). The CDR3 extends over 16 amino acids. V was pared by 11 bases and J by 0 bases, with 17 bases between. The CDR3 nucleotides read TGTGCCGGTACGCGGCACGGGCGCTCTGGGGCCAACGTCCTGACTTTC. Encoded protein: CAGTRHGRSGANVLTF.

The gene calls are TRBV25-1 and TRBJ2-2; 8 bases align to TRBD1. Trimming removed 3 bases from V and 7 bases from J; junction bases left unmatched: 7. This CDR3 spans 15 amino acids. CDR1 and CDR2 from the germline V gene are MGHDK and SYGVNS. CDR3 sequence reads: CASSDRQGPGGELFF. The CDR3 DNA reads TGTGCCAGCAGTGACCGACAGGGGCCGGGCGGGGAGCTGTTTTTT.

This clonotype was observed at least ten times. The chain recombines TRBV7-8 with TRBJ1-1; possibly TRBD1 for D (5 bases). In germline, CDR1 is SGHVS, CDR2 FQNEAQ. The CDR3 has 15 amino acids. The germline V and J ends were trimmed by 0 bases and 4 bases, with 12 bases remaining between them. CDR3 loop: CASSLAGGRSTEAFF. The CDR3 DNA follows: TGTGCCAGCAGCTTAGCGGGGGGGAGGAGCACTGAAGCTTTCTTT.

In its sample, this clonotype was seen a few times. The chain employs TRBV7-7 and TRBJ2-1; 7 positions agree with TRBD1. The length of the CDR3 is 14 residues. Per germline, CDR1 SSHAT and CDR2 FNYEAQ (reference sequence). V dropped 5 bases and J dropped 6; count of bases not matched to a gene: 7. In DNA, the CDR3 is TGTGCCAGCAGCCCGACAGGGTTCGTCAATGAGCAGTTCTTC. Its protein is CASSPTGFVNEQFF.